This entry features one T cell receptor (beta chain) sequence. These data originate in a study of blood T cells in healthy people across ages. The use of a sample-barcoded 5' primer and a J-beta primer mix characterized a second PCR of about 7 to 12 cycles. TCRdb itself ran the 5' RACE reads through MiXCR, one entry per CDR3 protein. The table shows roughly 1,000,000 distinct CDR3 sequences, with 20% to 25% occurring only once. The CDR3 length is 15 residues. V dropped 2 bases and J dropped 0 bases, with 11 bases sitting between them. The data also belong to a second study, concerning T cells of mothers and their children. That work contributes: In cDNA synthesis, all of the extracted RNA was used at about 1.6 ug per 15 ul.

The sequence came from a girl under 10 years old in good health. Sequenced input: blood. V usage is TRBV12-3 or TRBV12-4 and J usage is TRBJ2-7, with D uncertain. This CDR3 reads CASSLIDSSSYEQYF. The CDR3, as DNA: TGTGCCAGCAGTTTAATAGACTCAAGCTCCTACGAGCAGTACTTC.